The 23 T cell receptor beta chains reported below all come from one sample, sequenced in a study of regulatory T cells in long-lasting Graves disease. For TCR beta, libraries came from iRepertoire HTBI primers and Arm-PCR of CDR3 regions. Using its own MiXCR run on the multiplex PCR reads, TCRdb lists one record per CDR3 protein. The top ten clones hold around 42% of a sample with 600,000 to 850,000 distinct CDR3 sequences, about 30% of them seen once. Time point defined: persistent/refractory GD, antithyroid drugs over 5 years with positive TRAb. Making the TCR library involved RNA that had been extracted from PBMCs. Material: peripheral blood mononuclear cells (PBMCs), obtained when the disease was refractory, from a patient treated with antithyroid drugs. These receptors all stem from a female donor with Graves disease.

This clonotype was seen ten or more times. The chain is built from TRBV27 and TRBJ1-5; D may be TRBD1 (6 bases). CDR1 is MNHEY and CDR2 is SMNVEV in the germline V gene (reference sequence). The CDR3 extends over 15 amino acids. Trimming removed 5 bases at V and 7 bases at J, with 18 bases between. In DNA form, the CDR3 reads TGTGCCAGCAGTCTCAGAAACAGGGTTGGGCAGCCCCAGCATTTT. Encoded protein: CASSLRNRVGQPQHF.

This clonotype appeared many times. The chain couples TRBV28 to TRBJ2-7, with D tentatively TRBD2 (7 bases). The CDR3 is 14 amino acids. Germline-derived CDR1 and CDR2 are MDHEN and SYDVKM. V was pared by 7 bases and J by 2 bases, with 15 bases between. The CDR3 DNA follows: TGTGCCAGCACCAAAGGGGGGAGGGCCTACGAGCAGTACTTC. Protein: CASTKGGRAYEQYF.

This clonotype was counted ten times or more. The genes are TRBV5-1 and TRBJ1-2; D unclear. The CDR3 totals 12 residues. Germline CDR1 is SGHRS and CDR2 is YFSETQ. V gave up 5 bases and J gave up 4 bases, with 9 bases separating them. This chain's CDR3 is CASREGAYGYTF. CDR3 DNA sequence: TGCGCCAGCAGGGAGGGAGCCTATGGCTACACCTTC.

This clonotype was found many times. The rearrangement links TRBV12-3 or TRBV12-4 to TRBJ1-2; TRBD1 matches 9 bases. V was clipped by 3 bases and J by 3 bases; unmatched bases: 5. The CDR3 length is 15 residues. The CDR3 here is CASSFGDRVDYGYTF. The DNA of the CDR3 is TGTGCCAGCAGTTTTGGGGACAGGGTGGACTATGGCTACACCTTC.

The chain joins TRBV5-1 to TRBJ1-1, with 12 nucleotides matching TRBD1. J was trimmed by 2 bases and V by 4 bases; bases with no gene match: 12. The CDR3 totals 18 residues. Germline CDR1 is SGHRS and CDR2 is YFSETQ. The CDR3 bases are TGCGCCAGCAGCACCCGGCTAGGGGACAGGGGGCTTAACACTGAAGCTTTCTTT. Translation: CASSTRLGDRGLNTEAFF.

The V and J genes are TRBV9 and TRBJ1-2; TRBD1 matches 10 bases. The CDR3 is made up of 15 amino acids. Germline lookup yields CDR1 SGDLS and CDR2 YYNGEE. V dropped 1 base and J dropped 8; count of bases not matched to a gene: 8. Written as DNA, the CDR3 is TGTGCCAGCAGCGTAACTCCGGGACAGGGGAGAGGCTACACCTTC. It translates to CASSVTPGQGRGYTF.

This chain uses TRBV13 with TRBJ1-6; possible D gene TRBD1, 5 bases. Looked up from germline, CDR1 is PRHDT and CDR2 is FYEKMQ (reference sequence). Trimming stripped 2 bases from V and 5 bases from J, with 13 bases between. The CDR3 length is 16 residues. The CDR3 coding sequence is TGTGCCAGCAGCTTAATCGGGGCGCGGCATAATTCACCCCTCCACTTT. This sequence encodes CASSLIGARHNSPLHF.

J is TRBJ1-1 and V is TRBV29-1; D gene ambiguous. The CDR3 runs to 11 residues. V gave up 5 bases and J gave up 3 bases, with 7 bases separating them. The germline CDR1 and CDR2 sequences are SQVTM and ANQGSEA. The CDR3 DNA follows: TGCAGCGTTTTAGTGGACACTGAAGCTTTCTTT. This codes for CSVLVDTEAFF.

This clonotype was seen a handful of times. The chain joins TRBV27 to TRBJ1-1, with D possibly matching TRBD1 (6 bases). From germline, CDR1 is MNHEY and CDR2 SMNVEV (reference sequence). The CDR3 has 12 amino acids. V lost 6 bases and J lost 10, with 15 bases in between. CDR3 DNA sequence: TGTGCCAGCAGCAAACGGGGGGCTGGAGCTTTCTTT. Protein product: CASSKRGAGAFF.

The chain has TRBV5-1 and TRBJ1-1; TRBD1 aligns across 8 bases. Germline-derived CDR1 and CDR2 are SGHRS and YFSETQ. The CDR3 is 15 residues long. V was pared by 2 bases and J by 0 bases, with 3 bases of the junction left unmatched. CDR3 residues: CASSFSGGMNTEAFF. CDR3 DNA sequence: TGCGCCAGCAGCTTCTCAGGGGGCATGAACACTGAAGCTTTCTTT.

The chain's CDR3 is CASSLARGESGELFF. The CDR3 DNA reads TGTGCCAGCAGCTTAGCGCGTGGCGAGAGCGGGGAGCTGTTTTTT. The rearrangement links TRBV11-3 to TRBJ2-2; D remains unclear. The CDR3 is 15 residues long. The V end was cut by 1 base, the J end by 7 bases, with 13 bases between. Per germline, CDR1 SGHNT and CDR2 YENEEA.

The V gene is TRBV20-1, the J gene TRBJ1-4; 7 nucleotides agree with TRBD1. This CDR3 spans 14 amino acids. J was trimmed by 7 bases and V by 5 bases; bases with no gene match: 10. Germline CDR1 DFQATT, CDR2 SNEGSKA (reference sequence). CDR3 DNA sequence: TGCAGTGCTCCCGCAGGGGGGAATAGTGAAAAACTGTTTTTT. Translating gives CSAPAGGNSEKLFF.

The chain is built from TRBV20-1 and TRBJ1-5; 12 nucleotides agree with TRBD1. This CDR3 is built from 14 residues. J lost 8 bases, V lost 6 bases, and 8 bases had no gene match. The germline V gene encodes CDR1 DFQATT and CDR2 SNEGSKA (reference sequence). In DNA, the CDR3 is TGCAGTGCAATCGGGACAGGGGGCTTCAAGCCCCAGCATTTT. This codes for CSAIGTGGFKPQHF.

This clonotype was counted a few times. This rearrangement joins TRBV30 to TRBJ2-7, with D hard to call. The germline CDR1 and CDR2 sequences are GTSNPN and SVGIG (reference sequence). Trimming pared 0 bases from V and 3 bases from J, leaving 9 bases between. The CDR3 has 13 amino acids. CDR3 sequence: CAWSVQKGYEQYF. Here the CDR3 DNA reads TGTGCCTGGAGTGTTCAAAAGGGCTACGAGCAGTACTTC.

This clonotype has a handful of counts. The chain combines TRBV3-1 with TRBJ2-7; TRBD2 might be the D (6 bases). In germline, CDR1 is LGHDT, CDR2 YNNKEL (reference sequence). The CDR3 is 15 residues long. The germline V and J ends were trimmed by 0 bases and 5 bases, with 14 bases remaining between them. CDR3 DNA: TGTGCCAGCAGCCAAGATCCGACGGGAGTGGACGAGCAGTACTTC. Its protein is CASSQDPTGVDEQYF.

CDR3 region: CASRTGYSPLHF. The CDR3, as DNA: TGTGCCAGCAGGACAGGGTATTCACCCCTCCACTTT. The chain links TRBV12-3 or TRBV12-4 to TRBJ1-6, with 7 bases fitting TRBD1. The V and J ends lost 6 bases and 8 bases, in that order; junction bases with no gene match: 1. This CDR3 has 12 amino acids.

Concerning this clonotype: This may be a read error: a much more frequent sequence differs by one nucleotide. CDR3 DNA sequence: TGTGCCAGCAGTTTAGTCCTGGGGCCACGGGAGACCCAGTACTTC. This translates into CASSLVLGPRETQYF. The rearrangement joins TRBV12-3 or TRBV12-4 to TRBJ2-5; D is possibly TRBD1 (5 bases). V was clipped by 1 base and J by 5 bases, with 14 bases between them. The CDR3 has 15 amino acids.

As DNA, the CDR3 is TGTGCCAGTAGTATCCGTTCAGGGGGCTACGGCACTGAAGCTTTCTTT. It is translated as CASSIRSGGYGTEAFF. This chain uses TRBV19 with TRBJ1-1; 8 bases agree with TRBD1. Germline V gives CDR1 LNHDA, CDR2 SQIVND (reference sequence). This CDR3 spans 16 amino acids. J gave up 4 bases and V 3 bases, and 10 bases lay outside the gene matches.

V and J are TRBV6-1 and TRBJ2-5; TRBD2 agrees at 7 bases. This CDR3 has 16 amino acids. Germline CDR1 MNHNS, CDR2 SASEGT. After removal of 8 bases from V and 5 bases from J, the junction contained 17 bases not matched to a gene. CDR3 DNA sequence: TGTGCCAGCTCCCTCTTCCCGGGAGCGGGGCAGGAGACCCAGTACTTC. Protein sequence: CASSLFPGAGQETQYF.

J is TRBJ2-3 and V is TRBV7-6; 8 bases line up with TRBD1. The CDR3 extends over 14 amino acids. The ends lost 10 bases at V and 0 bases at J; junction bases unmatched: 6. Germline V gives CDR1 SGHVS, CDR2 FNYEAQ. CDR3 sequence: CATATGGSTDTQYF. The CDR3 coding sequence is TGTGCCACCGCCACAGGGGGTAGCACAGATACGCAGTATTTT.

This clonotype was recorded many times. The rearrangement links TRBV7-2 to TRBJ1-1; a possible D gene is TRBD1 (6 bases). The CDR3 is 15 residues long. CDR1 is SGHTA and CDR2 is FQGNSA in the germline V gene. Trimming cost V 3 bases and J 7 bases, with 18 bases left between them. DNA of the CDR3: TGTGCCAGCAGCTTGTACGGACAGCCGCAAGATGAAGCTTTCTTT. Protein product: CASSLYGQPQDEAFF.

The V gene is TRBV5-1, the J gene TRBJ2-1; D call uncertain. Germline values: CDR1 SGHRS, CDR2 YFSETQ. There are 14 residues in the CDR3. The V end lost 5 bases, the J end lost 1 base, and 10 bases lay between the germline ends. CDR3 nucleotides: TGCGCCAGCAGTTGGGATCCTTCCTACAATGAGCAGTTCTTC. It encodes CASSWDPSYNEQFF.

In its sample, this clonotype was seen a few times. The chain has TRBV7-3 and TRBJ1-6; D possibly corresponds to TRBD1 (6 bases). This CDR3 region has 15 residues. Trimming removed 7 bases from V and 8 bases from J, with 18 bases in between. Per germline, CDR1 SGHTA and CDR2 FQGTGA. The CDR3 nucleotides read TGTGCCAGCAAAGGGGGACGAAGGGTTGATTCACCCCTCCACTTT. Its protein is CASKGGRRVDSPLHF.